This T cell receptor beta chain was observed in a study of blood T cell repertoires in COVID-19. The CDR3 totals 14 residues. Per the germline V gene, CDR1 is SGHRS and CDR2 is YFSETQ. The V end was cut by 0 bases, the J end by 10 bases, with 14 bases between. TCRdb keeps only in-frame clones here, not all; method: immunoSEQ multiplex PCR. This repertoire shows approximately 300,000 clones, around 88% found once; its top ten account for under 2%. The sequence derives from a woman between 50 and 59 years old with acute or convalescent COVID-19. The chain links TRBV5-1 to TRBJ2-1; D may be TRBD1 (5 bases). Sequencing input: peripheral blood. The CDR3, as DNA: TGCGCCAGCAGCTTGGGACAGACAGATGGAGAGCAGTTCTTC. It codes for CASSLGQTDGEQFF.